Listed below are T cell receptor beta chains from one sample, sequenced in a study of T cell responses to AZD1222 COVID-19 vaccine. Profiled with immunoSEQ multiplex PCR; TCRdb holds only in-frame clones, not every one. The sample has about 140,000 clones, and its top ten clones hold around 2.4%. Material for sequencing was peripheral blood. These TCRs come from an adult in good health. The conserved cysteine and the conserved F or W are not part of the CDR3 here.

CDR3aa: ASSQGQGWTEAF
v_gene: TRBV9
j_gene: TRBJ1-1

CDR3aa: ASSKGGGVAGRETQY
v_gene: TRBV21-1
j_gene: TRBJ2-5

CDR3aa: ASSQEGTSSYNEQF
v_gene: TRBV4-1
j_gene: TRBJ2-1

CDR3aa: ASRTGMDEKLF
v_gene: TRBV5-1
j_gene: TRBJ1-4

CDR3aa: ASSPSGVDEQF
v_gene: TRBV7-2
j_gene: TRBJ2-1

CDR3aa: ASSPTGGYQETQY
v_gene: TRBV6-5
j_gene: TRBJ2-5

CDR3aa: ASSFMGQPQH
v_gene: TRBV12-3/TRBV12-4
j_gene: TRBJ1-5

CDR3aa: ASTGRTTEKLF
v_gene: TRBV6-5
j_gene: TRBJ1-4

CDR3aa: ASSDPAHANYGYT
v_gene: TRBV11-1
j_gene: TRBJ1-2

CDR3aa: ASSPTTPDRPNEQF
v_gene: TRBV4-2
j_gene: TRBJ2-1

CDR3aa: ASSQTREAYEQY
v_gene: TRBV6-5
j_gene: TRBJ2-7

CDR3aa: ASTAGQGRYGYT
v_gene: TRBV19
j_gene: TRBJ1-2

CDR3aa: ASSLGLGALDTQY
v_gene: TRBV28
j_gene: TRBJ2-3

CDR3aa: ASSNGQGAYNEQF
v_gene: TRBV3-1/TRBV3-2
j_gene: TRBJ2-1

CDR3aa: ASSPRTGSPYEQY
v_gene: TRBV3-1/TRBV3-2
j_gene: TRBJ2-7

CDR3aa: ASSTATNEKLF
v_gene: TRBV18
j_gene: TRBJ1-4

CDR3aa: ASSVGGGEGVQY
v_gene: TRBV9
j_gene: TRBJ2-4

CDR3aa: AWKGGGSGNTIY
v_gene: TRBV30
j_gene: TRBJ1-3

CDR3aa: ASSLARGVDTEAF
v_gene: TRBV5-1
j_gene: TRBJ1-1

CDR3aa: ASTPGWGAGYT
v_gene: TRBV19
j_gene: TRBJ1-2

CDR3aa: ASSSTGVYGYT
v_gene: TRBV11-2
j_gene: TRBJ1-2

CDR3aa: AWSVGLGEGTQY
v_gene: TRBV30
j_gene: TRBJ2-3

CDR3aa: ASSQVYNTEAF
v_gene: TRBV3-1/TRBV3-2
j_gene: TRBJ1-1